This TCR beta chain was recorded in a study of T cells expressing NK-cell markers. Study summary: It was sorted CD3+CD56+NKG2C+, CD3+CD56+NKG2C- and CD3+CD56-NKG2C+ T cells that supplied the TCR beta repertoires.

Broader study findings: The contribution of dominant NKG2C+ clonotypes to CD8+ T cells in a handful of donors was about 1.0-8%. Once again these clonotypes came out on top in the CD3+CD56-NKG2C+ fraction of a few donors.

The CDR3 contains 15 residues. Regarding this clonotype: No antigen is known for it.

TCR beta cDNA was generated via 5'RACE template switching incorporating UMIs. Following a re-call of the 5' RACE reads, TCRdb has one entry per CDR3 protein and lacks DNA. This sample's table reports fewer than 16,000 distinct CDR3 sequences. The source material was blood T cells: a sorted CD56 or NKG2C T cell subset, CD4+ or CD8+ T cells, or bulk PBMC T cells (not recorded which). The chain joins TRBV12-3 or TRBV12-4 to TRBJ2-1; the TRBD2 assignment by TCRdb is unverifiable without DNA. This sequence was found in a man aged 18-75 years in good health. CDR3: CASSSARGDYNEQFF.